The 6 T cell receptor beta chains below were found in one sample sequenced in a study of cytotoxic CD8 clonotypes in ibrutinib-treated CLL. Sequenced by immunoSEQ multiplex PCR; TCRdb stores in-frame clones only, minus some. The profile shows fewer than 55,000 clones, 50% to 65% of them singletons. This material consisted of PBMCs, taken after 24 months of ibrutinib treatment. Source of these receptors: a human donor with chronic lymphocytic leukemia.

This clone was seen a few times. This sample also contains other DNA sequences that code for the same CDR3. The genes are TRBV7-9 and TRBJ1-6; D unresolved. Germline assignment: CDR1 SEHNR and CDR2 FQNEAQ (reference sequence). The ends were cut back, 5 bases at V and 6 bases at J, with 8 bases in the middle. This CDR3 spans 13 amino acids. This CDR3 is CASSLEGNSPLHF. The CDR3 DNA reads TGTGCCAGCAGCCTAGAGGGTAATTCACCCCTCCACTTT.

The genes are TRBV7-8 and TRBJ1-6; D remains ambiguous. Trimming took 1 base from V and 10 from J, leaving 8 bases between them. The CDR3 consists of 13 residues. Germline values: CDR1 SGHVS, CDR2 FQNEAQ. This CDR3 is CASSLGNSSPLHF. The CDR3 bases are TGTGCCAGCAGCTTAGGCAACTCGTCACCCCTCCACTTT.

This clone has more than one count but fewer than ten. A read error may explain this, as a much larger clone is one base away. The J gene is TRBJ1-1, the V gene TRBV5-1; 8 positions match TRBD1. The CDR3 spans 17 residues. The J segment lost 0 bases and the V segment lost 3 bases, leaving 10 bases of the junction unmatched. CDR1 and CDR2 from the germline V gene are SGHRS and YFSETQ. CDR3 region: CASSSSQGGGLNTEAFF. In nucleotides, the CDR3 is TGCGCCAGCAGCTCTTCACAGGGGGGCGGGCTGAACACTGAAGCTTTCTTT.

This clone is a singleton in its sample. V usage is TRBV7-9 and J usage is TRBJ2-3, with a tentative D call TRBD1 (5 bases). The CDR3 covers 15 residues. V was clipped by 4 bases and J by 0 bases, with 11 bases between them. Germline CDR1 SEHNR, CDR2 FQNEAQ (reference sequence). The CDR3 DNA sequence: TGTGCCAGCAGCTCCTCCGACAGCAGCACAGATACGCAGTATTTT. Translated, it gives CASSSSDSSTDTQYF. Together with reference TRBV7-9 and TRBJ2-3, the CDR3 gives the full variable domain: DTGVSQNPRHKITKRGQNVTFRCDPISEHNRLYWYRQTLGQGPEFLTYFQNEAQLEKSRLLSDRFSAERPKGSFSTLEIQRTEQGDSAMYLCASSSSDSSTDTQYFGPGTRLTVL.

DNA of the CDR3: TGTGCCAGCAGCCCAGGGGGGCAGGCAGTACAAGAGACCCAGTACTTC. The encoded protein is CASSPGGQAVQETQYF. The genes are TRBV5-4 and TRBJ2-5; D may be TRBD1 (7 bases). Germline assignment: CDR1 SGHNT and CDR2 YYREEE (reference sequence). This CDR3 contains 16 residues. V was pared by 4 bases and J by 2 bases, with 18 bases between.

The table lists this clone with a few counts. CDR3 nucleotides: TGTGCCAGCAGTCCCCAGGGGACGGCACCCTACGAGCAGTACTTC. This encodes CASSPQGTAPYEQYF. The rearrangement joins TRBV6-5 to TRBJ2-7, with a possible D match to TRBD1 (6 bases). The germline CDR1 and CDR2 sequences are MNHEY and SVGAGI. Trimming cost V 5 bases and J 2 bases, with 16 bases left between them. CDR3 length equals 15 residues.